The present T cell receptor beta chain was sequenced within a study of radiotherapy plus CTLA-4 blockade in lung cancer. Across the study: Disease control was present in more than 30% of patients, and objective responses in 15% to 20%. Study findings and constraints: Reports state that early shifts in blood T cell clones, with interferon-beta, best predicted response. In blood, TCR clones derived from the tumor expanded after radiotherapy plus ipilimumab.

V dropped 5 bases and J dropped 4 bases, with 9 bases sitting between them. The CDR3 contains 13 residues. Germline values: CDR1 SGHAT, CDR2 FQNNGV. Remarks on this clone: Its antigen is undetermined.

Sequencing used immunoSEQ multiplex PCR; TCRdb keeps in-frame clones, though not all of them. Among tens of thousands of clones listed, around three quarters were seen once. The chain links TRBV11-2 to TRBJ2-1; TRBD1 might be the D (5 bases). The material sequenced was peripheral blood, taken from a patient treated with radiotherapy plus ipilimumab. This TCR was sampled from a human donor with non-small cell lung cancer that progressed on radiotherapy plus ipilimumab. CDR3: CASSLRQYNEQFF. The CDR3 DNA follows: TGTGCCAGCAGCCTTCGACAGTACAATGAGCAGTTCTTC.